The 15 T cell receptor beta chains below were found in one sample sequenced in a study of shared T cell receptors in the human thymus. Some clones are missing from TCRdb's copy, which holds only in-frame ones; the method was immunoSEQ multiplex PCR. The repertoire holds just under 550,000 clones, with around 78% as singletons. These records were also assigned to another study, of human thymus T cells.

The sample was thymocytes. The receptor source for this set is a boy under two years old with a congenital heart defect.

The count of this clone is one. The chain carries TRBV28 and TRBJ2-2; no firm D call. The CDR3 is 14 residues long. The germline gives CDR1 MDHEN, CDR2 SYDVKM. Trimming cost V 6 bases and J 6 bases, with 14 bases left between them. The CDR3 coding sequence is TGTGCCAGCAGCCGACTGTGGCTAGCCGGGGAGCTGTTTTTT. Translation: CASSRLWLAGELFF.

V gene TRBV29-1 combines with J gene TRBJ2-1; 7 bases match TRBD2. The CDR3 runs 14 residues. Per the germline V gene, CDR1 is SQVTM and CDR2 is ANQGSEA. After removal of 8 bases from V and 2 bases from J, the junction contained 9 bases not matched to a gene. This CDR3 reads CSIPLAEAYNEQFF. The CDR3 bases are TGCAGCATACCTCTAGCGGAGGCCTACAATGAGCAGTTCTTC.

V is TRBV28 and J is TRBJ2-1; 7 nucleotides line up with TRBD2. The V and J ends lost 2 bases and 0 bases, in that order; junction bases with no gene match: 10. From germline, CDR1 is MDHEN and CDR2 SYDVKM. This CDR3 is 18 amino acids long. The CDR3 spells CASSLGHSLADSYNEQFF. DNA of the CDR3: TGTGCCAGCAGTTTAGGCCATAGCCTAGCGGACTCCTACAATGAGCAGTTCTTC. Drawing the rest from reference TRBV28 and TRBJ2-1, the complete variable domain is DVKVTQSSRYLVKRTGEKVFLECVQDMDHENMFWYRQDPGLGLRLIYFSYDVKMKEKGDIPEGYSVSREKKERFSLILESASTNQTSMYLCASSLGHSLADSYNEQFFGPGTRLTVL.

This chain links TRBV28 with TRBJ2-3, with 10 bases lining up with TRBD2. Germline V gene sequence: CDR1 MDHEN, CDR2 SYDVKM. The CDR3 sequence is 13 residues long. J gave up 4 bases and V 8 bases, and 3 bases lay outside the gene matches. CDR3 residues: CASLAGGSDTQYF. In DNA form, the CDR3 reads TGTGCCAGCTTAGCGGGAGGCTCAGATACGCAGTATTTT.

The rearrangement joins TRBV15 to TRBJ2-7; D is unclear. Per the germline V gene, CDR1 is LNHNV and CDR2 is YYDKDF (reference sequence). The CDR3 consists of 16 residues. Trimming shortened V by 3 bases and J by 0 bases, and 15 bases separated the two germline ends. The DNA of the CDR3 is TGTGCCACCAGCAGTTTCCCCCACCGGAGCTCCTACGAGCAGTACTTC. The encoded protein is CATSSFPHRSSYEQYF.

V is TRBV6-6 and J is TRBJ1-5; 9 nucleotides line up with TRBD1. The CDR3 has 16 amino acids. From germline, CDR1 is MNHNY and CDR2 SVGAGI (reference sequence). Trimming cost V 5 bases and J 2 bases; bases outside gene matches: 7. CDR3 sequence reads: CASSTDRGGGNQPQHF. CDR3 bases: TGTGCCAGCAGTACGGACAGGGGAGGCGGCAATCAGCCCCAGCATTTT.

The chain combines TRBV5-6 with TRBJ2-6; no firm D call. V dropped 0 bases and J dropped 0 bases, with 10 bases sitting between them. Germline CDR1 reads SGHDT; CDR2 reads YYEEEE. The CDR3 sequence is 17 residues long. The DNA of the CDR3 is TGTGCCAGCAGCTTGGCCCGAGTTAACTCTGGGGCCAACGTCCTGACTTTC. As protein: CASSLARVNSGANVLTF.

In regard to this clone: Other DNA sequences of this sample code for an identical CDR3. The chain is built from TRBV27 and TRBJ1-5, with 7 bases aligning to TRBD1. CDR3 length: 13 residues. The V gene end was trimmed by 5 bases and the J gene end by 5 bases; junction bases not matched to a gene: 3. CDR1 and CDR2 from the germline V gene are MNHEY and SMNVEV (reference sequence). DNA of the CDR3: TGTGCCAGCAGTCCAGACAGGGATCAGCCCCAGCATTTT. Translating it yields CASSPDRDQPQHF.

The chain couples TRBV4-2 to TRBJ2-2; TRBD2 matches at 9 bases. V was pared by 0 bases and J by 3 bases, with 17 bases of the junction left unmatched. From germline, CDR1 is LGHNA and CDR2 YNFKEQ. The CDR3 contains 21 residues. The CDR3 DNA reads TGTGCCAGCAGCCAAGATGTGCGCGGGGCGGGAGGGCCAACGGACACCGGGGAGCTGTTTTTT. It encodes CASSQDVRGAGGPTDTGELFF.

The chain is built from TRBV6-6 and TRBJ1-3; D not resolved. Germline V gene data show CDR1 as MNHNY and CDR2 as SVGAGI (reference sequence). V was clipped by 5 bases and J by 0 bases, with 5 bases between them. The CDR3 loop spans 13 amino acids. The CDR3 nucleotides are TGTGCCAGCAGTACAGCCTCTGGAAACACCATATATTTT. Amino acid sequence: CASSTASGNTIYF.

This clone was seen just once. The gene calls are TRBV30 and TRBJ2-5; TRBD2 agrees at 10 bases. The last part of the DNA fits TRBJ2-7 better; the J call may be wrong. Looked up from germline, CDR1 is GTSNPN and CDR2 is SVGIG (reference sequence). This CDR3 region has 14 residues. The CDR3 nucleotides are TGTGCCTGGAGTTCCTCTAGCGGGAGACACGAGCAGTACTTC. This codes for CAWSSSSGRHEQYF.

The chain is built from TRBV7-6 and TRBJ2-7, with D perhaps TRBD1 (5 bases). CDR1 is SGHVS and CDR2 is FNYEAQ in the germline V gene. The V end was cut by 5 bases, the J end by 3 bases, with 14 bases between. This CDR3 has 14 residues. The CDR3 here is CASSQRPGFYEQYF. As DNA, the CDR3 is TGTGCCAGCAGCCAAAGGCCAGGGTTCTACGAGCAGTACTTC.

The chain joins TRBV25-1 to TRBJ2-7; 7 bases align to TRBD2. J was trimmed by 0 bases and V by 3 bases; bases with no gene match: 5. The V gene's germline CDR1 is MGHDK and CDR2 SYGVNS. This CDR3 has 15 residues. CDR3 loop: CASSDRRDYSYEQYF. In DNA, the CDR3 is TGTGCCAGCAGTGATCGCCGGGACTACTCCTACGAGCAGTACTTC.

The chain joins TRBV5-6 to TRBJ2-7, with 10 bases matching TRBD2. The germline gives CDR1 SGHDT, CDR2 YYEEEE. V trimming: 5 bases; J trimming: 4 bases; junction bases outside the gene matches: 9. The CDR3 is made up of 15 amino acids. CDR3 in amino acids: CASRNSGRPPYEQYF. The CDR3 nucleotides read TGTGCCAGCAGGAATAGCGGGAGGCCCCCATACGAGCAGTACTTC.

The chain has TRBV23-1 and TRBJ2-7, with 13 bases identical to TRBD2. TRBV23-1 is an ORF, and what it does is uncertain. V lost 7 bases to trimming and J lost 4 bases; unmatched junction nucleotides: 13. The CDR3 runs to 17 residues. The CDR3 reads CASTQTALAGGNYEQYF. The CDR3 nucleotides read TGCGCCAGCACCCAAACCGCACTAGCGGGAGGGAATTACGAGCAGTACTTC.